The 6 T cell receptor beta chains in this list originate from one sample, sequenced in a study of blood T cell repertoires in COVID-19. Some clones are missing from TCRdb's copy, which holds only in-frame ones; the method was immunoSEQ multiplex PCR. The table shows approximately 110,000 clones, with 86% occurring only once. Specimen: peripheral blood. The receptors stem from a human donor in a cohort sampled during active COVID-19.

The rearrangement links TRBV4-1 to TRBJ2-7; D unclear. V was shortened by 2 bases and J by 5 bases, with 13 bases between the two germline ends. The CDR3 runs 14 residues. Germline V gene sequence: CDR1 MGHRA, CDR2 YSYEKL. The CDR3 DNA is TGCGCCAGCAGCCAACTCATCCTAGTCAACGAGCAGTACTTC. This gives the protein CASSQLILVNEQYF.

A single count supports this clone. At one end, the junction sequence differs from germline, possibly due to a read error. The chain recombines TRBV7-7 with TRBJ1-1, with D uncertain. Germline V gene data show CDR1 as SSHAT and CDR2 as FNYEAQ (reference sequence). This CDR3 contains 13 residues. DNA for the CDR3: TGTGCTAGCAGCTTGACACCGAACACTGAAGCTTTCTTT. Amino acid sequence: CASSLTPNTEAFF.

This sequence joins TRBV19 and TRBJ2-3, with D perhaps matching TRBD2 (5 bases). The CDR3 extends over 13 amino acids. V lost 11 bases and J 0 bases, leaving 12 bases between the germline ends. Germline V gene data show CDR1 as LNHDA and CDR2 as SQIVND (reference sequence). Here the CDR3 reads CASEGRSTDTQYF. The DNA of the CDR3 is TGTGCCTCCGAGGGTAGGAGCACAGATACGCAGTATTTT. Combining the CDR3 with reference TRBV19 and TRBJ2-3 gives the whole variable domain DGGITQSPKYLFRKEGQNVTLSCEQNLNHDAMYWYRQDPGQGLRLIYYSQIVNDFQKGDIAEGYSVSREKKESFPLTVTSAQKNPTAFYLCASEGRSTDTQYFGPGTRLTVL.

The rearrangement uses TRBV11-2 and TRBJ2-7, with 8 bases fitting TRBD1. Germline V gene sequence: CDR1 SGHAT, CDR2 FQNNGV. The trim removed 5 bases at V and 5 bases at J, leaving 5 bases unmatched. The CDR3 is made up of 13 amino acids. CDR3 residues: CASSHQGAHEQYF. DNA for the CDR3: TGTGCCAGCAGCCACCAGGGGGCCCACGAGCAGTACTTC.

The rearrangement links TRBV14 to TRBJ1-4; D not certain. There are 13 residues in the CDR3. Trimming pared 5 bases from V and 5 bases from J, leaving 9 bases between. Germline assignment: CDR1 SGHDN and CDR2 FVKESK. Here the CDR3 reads CASSRSLNEKLFF. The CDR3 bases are TGTGCCAGCAGCAGGAGCTTAAATGAAAAACTGTTTTTT.

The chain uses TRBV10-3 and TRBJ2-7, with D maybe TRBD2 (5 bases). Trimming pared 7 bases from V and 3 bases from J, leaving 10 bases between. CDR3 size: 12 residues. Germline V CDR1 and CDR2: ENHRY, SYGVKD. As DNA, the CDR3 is TGTGCCATCATGACGGGAAGCTACGAGCAGTACTTC. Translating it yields CAIMTGSYEQYF.